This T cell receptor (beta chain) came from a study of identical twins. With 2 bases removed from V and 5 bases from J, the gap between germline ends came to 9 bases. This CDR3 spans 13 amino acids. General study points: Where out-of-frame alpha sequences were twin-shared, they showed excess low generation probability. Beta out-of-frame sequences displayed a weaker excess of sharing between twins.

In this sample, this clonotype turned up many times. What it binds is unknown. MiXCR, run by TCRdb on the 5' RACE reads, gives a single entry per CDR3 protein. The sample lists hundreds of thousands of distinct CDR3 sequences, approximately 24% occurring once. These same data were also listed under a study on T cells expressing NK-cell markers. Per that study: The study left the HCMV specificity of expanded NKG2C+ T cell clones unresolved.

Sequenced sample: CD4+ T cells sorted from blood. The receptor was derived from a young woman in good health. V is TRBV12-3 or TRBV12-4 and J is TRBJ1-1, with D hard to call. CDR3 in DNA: TGTGCCAGCAGTTTACTACTGGGAACTGAAGCTTTCTTT. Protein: CASSLLLGTEAFF.